The text below deals with one T cell receptor beta chain. This specimen belongs to a study of regulatory T cells in long-lasting Graves disease. Time point here: persistent/refractory GD, antithyroid drugs over 5 years with positive TRAb. Following extraction of RNA from PBMCs, that RNA was used to make the TCR library. Building of the TCR beta libraries involved iRepertoire HTBI primers and Arm-PCR of CDR3 regions. TCRdb analysed the multiplex PCR reads with MiXCR anew, one entry per CDR3 protein. The data contain about 400,000 distinct CDR3 sequences, less than 25% of them singletons. The germline V gene has CDR1 SGHTA and CDR2 FQGNSA. The CDR3 has 17 amino acids. V lost 4 bases, J lost 4 bases, and 22 bases lay in between.

Sequenced here: peripheral blood mononuclear cells (PBMCs), sampled when the disease was refractory, from a patient treated with antithyroid drugs. This clonotype originated in a female donor with Graves disease. V gene TRBV7-2 combines with J gene TRBJ1-2, with a tentative D call TRBD1 (5 bases). CDR3 sequence: CASSSPLKGRRVYGYTF. CDR3 bases: TGTGCCAGCAGCTCCCCCCTCAAGGGGAGGCGGGTCTATGGCTACACCTTC.